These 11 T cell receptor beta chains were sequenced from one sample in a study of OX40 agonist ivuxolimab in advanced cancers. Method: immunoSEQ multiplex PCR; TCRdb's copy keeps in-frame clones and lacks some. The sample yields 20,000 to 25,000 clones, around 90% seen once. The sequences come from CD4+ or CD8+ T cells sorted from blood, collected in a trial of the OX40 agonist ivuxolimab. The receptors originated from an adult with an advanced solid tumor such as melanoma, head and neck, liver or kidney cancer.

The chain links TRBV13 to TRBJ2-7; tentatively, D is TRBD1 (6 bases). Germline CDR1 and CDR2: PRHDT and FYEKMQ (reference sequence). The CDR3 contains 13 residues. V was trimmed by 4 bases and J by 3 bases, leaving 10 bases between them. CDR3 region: CASSSGHYYEQYF. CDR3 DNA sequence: TGTGCCAGCAGCTCGGGACACTACTACGAGCAGTACTTC.

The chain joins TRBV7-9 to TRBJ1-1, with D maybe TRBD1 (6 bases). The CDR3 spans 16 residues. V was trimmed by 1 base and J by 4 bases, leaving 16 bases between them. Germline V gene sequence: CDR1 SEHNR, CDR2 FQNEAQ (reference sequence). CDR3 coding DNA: TGTGCCAGCAGCTTAGGACGGGGGGCCGATGGCACTGAAGCTTTCTTT. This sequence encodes CASSLGRGADGTEAFF.

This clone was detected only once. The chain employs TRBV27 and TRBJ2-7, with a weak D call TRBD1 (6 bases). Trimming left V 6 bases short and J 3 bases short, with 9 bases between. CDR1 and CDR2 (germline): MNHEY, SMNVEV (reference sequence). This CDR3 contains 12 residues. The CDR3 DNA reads TGTGCCAGCAGCTTACAGGGCTACGAGCAGTACTTC. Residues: CASSLQGYEQYF.

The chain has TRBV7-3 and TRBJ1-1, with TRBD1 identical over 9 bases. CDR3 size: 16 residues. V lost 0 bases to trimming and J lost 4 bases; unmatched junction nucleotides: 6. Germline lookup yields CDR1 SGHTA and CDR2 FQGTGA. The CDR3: CASSLTGTGSATEAFF. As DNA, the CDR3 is TGTGCCAGCAGCTTAACCGGGACAGGGTCTGCCACTGAAGCTTTCTTT. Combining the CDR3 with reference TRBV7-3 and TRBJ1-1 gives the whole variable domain GAGVSQTPSNKVTEKGKYVELRCDPISGHTALYWYRQSLGQGPEFLIYFQGTGAADDSGLPNDRFFAVRPEGSVSTLKIQRTERGDSAVYLCASSLTGTGSATEAFFGQGTRLTVV.

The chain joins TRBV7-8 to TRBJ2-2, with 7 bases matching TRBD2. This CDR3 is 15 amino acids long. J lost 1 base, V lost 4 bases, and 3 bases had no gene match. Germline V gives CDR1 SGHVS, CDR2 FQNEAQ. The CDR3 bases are TGTGCCAGCAGCTCCCCGGGGGGGAACACCGGGGAGCTGTTTTTT. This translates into CASSSPGGNTGELFF.

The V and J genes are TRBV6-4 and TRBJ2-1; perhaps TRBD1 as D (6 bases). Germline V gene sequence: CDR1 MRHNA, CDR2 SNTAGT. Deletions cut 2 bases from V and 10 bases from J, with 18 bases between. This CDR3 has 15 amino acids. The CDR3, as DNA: TGTGCCAGCAGTGACGGGCAGGGGCCTGGGGGAGAGCAGTTCTTC. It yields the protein CASSDGQGPGGEQFF.

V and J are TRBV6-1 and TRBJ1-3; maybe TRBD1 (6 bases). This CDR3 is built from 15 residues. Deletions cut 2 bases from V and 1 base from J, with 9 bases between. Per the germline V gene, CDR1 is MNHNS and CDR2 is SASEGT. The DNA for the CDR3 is TGTGCCAGCAGTGAATGGGGGCCTTCTGGAAACACCATATATTTT. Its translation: CASSEWGPSGNTIYF.

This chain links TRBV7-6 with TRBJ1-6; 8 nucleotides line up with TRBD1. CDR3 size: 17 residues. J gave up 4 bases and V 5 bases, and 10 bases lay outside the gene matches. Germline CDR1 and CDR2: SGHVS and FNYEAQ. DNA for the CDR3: TGTGCCAGCAGCCACCGGGACAGGTTTTTGTATAATTCACCCCTCCACTTT. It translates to CASSHRDRFLYNSPLHF.

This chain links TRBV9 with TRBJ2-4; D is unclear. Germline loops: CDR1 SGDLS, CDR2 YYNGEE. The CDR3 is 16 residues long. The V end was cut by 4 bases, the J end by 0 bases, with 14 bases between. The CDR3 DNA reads TGTGCCAGCAGCCCCGGTCGGTTTGGAGCCAAAAACATTCAGTACTTC. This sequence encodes CASSPGRFGAKNIQYF.

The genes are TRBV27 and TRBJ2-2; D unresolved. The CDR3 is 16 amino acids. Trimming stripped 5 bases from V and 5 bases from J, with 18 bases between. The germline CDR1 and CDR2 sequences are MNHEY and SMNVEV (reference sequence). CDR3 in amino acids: CASSPRVGPGTGELFF. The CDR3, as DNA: TGTGCCAGCAGTCCCCGGGTGGGCCCAGGAACCGGGGAGCTGTTTTTT.

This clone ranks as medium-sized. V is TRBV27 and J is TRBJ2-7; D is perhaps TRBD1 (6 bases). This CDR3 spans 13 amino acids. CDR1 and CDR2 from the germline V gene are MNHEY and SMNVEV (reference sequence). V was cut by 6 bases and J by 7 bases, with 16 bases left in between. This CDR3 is CASSYRVGLEQYF. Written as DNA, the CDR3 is TGTGCCAGCAGCTACAGGGTGGGGCTGGAGCAGTACTTC.